This T cell receptor beta chain was obtained from a study of cytomegalovirus exposure and HLA in healthy donors. A multiplex PCR was run with 60 Vbeta primers and 13 Jbeta primers. How the authors handled the data: A follow-up analysis tallied about 88 million unique TCR beta chains, some 11 million shared. Profiling relied on immunoSEQ multiplex PCR, and the TCRdb table lists in-frame clones only, not all of them. V, J and clone size reflect that table, while D and trimming were determined from the DNA. The sample has about 130,000 clones; around 83% are singletons. General study points: In a later analysis, at a false discovery rate of 0.05, 15,000 to 20,000 TCR beta sequences matched HLA alleles. Specificity for CMV antigens was confirmed in vitro for a few of the CMV-associated chains.

Germline CDR1 SGHVS, CDR2 FNYEAQ. There are 13 residues in the CDR3. The ends lost 5 bases at V and 3 bases at J; junction bases unmatched: 3. In regard to this clone: Its cognate antigen is unknown.

The chain links TRBV7-6 to TRBJ2-5, with 7 positions matching TRBD1. This receptor was obtained from a human donor in good health. Sequences were obtained from PBMCs. This CDR3 is CASSVGTEETQYF. CDR3 bases: TGTGCCAGCAGCGTCGGGACAGAAGAGACCCAGTACTTC.